This TCR beta chain was recorded in a study of OX40 agonist ivuxolimab in advanced cancers. At the level of the study: It was ivuxolimab, an agonistic anti-OX40 (CD134) antibody, that patients were treated with. At 0.01 to 10 mg/kg, ivuxolimab was administered intravenously to patients every 2 weeks.

Patients with autoimmune history or systemic immunosuppression were excluded. CDR1 and CDR2 (germline): SGHRS, YFSETQ. The CDR3 consists of 14 residues. V shed 4 bases and J shed 5 bases, with 13 bases lying between them. Clones were read by immunoSEQ multiplex PCR, and TCRdb kept only the in-frame ones, dropping some. The sample holds roughly 20,000 clones, about 87% seen once. In this sample, this clone turned up a few times. The sample in question was CD4+ or CD8+ T cells sorted from blood, obtained in a trial of the OX40 agonist ivuxolimab. V gene TRBV5-1 combines with J gene TRBJ1-5, with unresolved D. This sequence was found in an adult with an advanced solid tumor such as melanoma, head and neck, liver or kidney cancer. The CDR3 protein is CASSPDGFYQPQHF. The CDR3 DNA sequence: TGCGCCAGCAGCCCGGACGGTTTCTATCAGCCCCAGCATTTT.